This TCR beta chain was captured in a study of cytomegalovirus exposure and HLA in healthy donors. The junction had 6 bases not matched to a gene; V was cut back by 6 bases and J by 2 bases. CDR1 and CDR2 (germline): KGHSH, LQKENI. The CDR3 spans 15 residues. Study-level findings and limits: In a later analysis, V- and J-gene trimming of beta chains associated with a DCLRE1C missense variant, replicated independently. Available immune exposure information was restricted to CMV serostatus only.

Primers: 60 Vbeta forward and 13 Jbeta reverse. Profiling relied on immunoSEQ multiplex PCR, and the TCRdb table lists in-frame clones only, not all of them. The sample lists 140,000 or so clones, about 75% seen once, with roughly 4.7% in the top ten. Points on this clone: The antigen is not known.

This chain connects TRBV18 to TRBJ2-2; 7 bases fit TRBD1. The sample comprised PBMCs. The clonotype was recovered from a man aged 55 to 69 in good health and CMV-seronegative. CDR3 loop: CASSPRQGNTGELFF. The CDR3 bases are TGTGCCAGCTCTCCAAGACAGGGTAACACCGGGGAGCTGTTTTTT.